This T cell receptor (beta chain) was profiled in a study of technical replicates of blood from a handful of donors. The data were produced by immunoSEQ multiplex PCR, yet TCRdb's version contains in-frame clones alone and is incomplete. The repertoire holds around 64,000 clones, about 94% seen once, with about 4.4% in the top ten. V gave up 2 bases and J gave up 0 bases, with 8 bases separating them. The germline V gene has CDR1 MNHNS and CDR2 SASEGT. The CDR3 consists of 15 residues. The sequencing sample was made of PBMCs. The rearrangement uses TRBV6-1 and TRBJ2-1, with no clear D. The source of this sequence is a human donor in good health. Some clones in this sample may be carry-over from other donors' samples. The CDR3 bases are TGTGCCAGCAGTGAACGCGGTGGCTCCTACAATGAGCAGTTCTTC. This translates into CASSERGGSYNEQFF.